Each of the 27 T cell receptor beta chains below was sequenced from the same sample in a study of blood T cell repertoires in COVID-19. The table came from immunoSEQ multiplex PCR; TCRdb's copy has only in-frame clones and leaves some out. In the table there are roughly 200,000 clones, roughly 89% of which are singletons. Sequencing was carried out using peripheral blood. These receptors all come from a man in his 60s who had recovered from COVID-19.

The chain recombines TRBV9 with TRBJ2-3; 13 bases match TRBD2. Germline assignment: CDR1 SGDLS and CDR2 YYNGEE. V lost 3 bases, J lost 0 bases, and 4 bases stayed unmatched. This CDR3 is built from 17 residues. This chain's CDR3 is CASSAGLAGSSTDTQYF. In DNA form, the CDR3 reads TGTGCCAGCAGCGCGGGACTAGCGGGGTCTAGCACAGATACGCAGTATTTT. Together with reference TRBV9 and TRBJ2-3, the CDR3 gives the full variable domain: DSGVTQTPKHLITATGQRVTLRCSPRSGDLSVYWYQQSLDQGLQFLIQYYNGEERAKGNILERFSAQQFPDLHSELNLSSLELGDSALYFCASSAGLAGSSTDTQYFGPGTRLTVL.

CDR3 DNA sequence: TGTGCCAGTAGTCGAGGGTCTGGGGCCAACGTCCTGACTTTC. Its protein product is CASSRGSGANVLTF. V gene TRBV19 combines with J gene TRBJ2-6; D possibly corresponds to TRBD2 (5 bases). The CDR3 is 14 residues long. Between the trimmed V and J ends, which lost 5 bases and 1 base, there was a span of 6 bases. Germline V gene lookup returns CDR1 LNHDA and CDR2 SQIVND (reference sequence).

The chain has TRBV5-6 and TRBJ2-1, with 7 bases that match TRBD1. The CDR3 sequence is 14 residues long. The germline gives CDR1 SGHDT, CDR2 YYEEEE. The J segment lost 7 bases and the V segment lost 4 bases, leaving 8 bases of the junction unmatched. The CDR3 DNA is TGTGCCAGCAGCGGCGACAGGGAGCATAATGAGCAGTTCTTC. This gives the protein CASSGDREHNEQFF.

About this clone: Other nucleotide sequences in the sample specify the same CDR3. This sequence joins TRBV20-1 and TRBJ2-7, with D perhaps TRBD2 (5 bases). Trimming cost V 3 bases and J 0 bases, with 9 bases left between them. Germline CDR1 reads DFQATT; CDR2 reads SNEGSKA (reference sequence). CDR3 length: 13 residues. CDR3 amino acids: CSASGGSSYEQYF. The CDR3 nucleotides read TGCAGTGCTAGTGGTGGGAGCTCCTACGAGCAGTACTTC.

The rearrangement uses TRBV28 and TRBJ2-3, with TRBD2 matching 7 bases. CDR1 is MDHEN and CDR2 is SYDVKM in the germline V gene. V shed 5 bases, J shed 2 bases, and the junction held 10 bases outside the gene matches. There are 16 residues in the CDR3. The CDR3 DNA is TGTGCCAGCAGTAGGAGAGCGGGATGGGCCACAGATACGCAGTATTTT. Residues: CASSRRAGWATDTQYF.

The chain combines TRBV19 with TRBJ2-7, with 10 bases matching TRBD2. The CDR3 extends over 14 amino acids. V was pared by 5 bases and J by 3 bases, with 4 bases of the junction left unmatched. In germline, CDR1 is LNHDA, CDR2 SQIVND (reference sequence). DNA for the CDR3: TGTGCCAGTAGTGTCGGACTAGCGGACTACGAGCAGTACTTC. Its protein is CASSVGLADYEQYF. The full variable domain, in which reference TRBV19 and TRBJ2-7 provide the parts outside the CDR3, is DGGITQSPKYLFRKEGQNVTLSCEQNLNHDAMYWYRQDPGQGLRLIYYSQIVNDFQKGDIAEGYSVSREKKESFPLTVTSAQKNPTAFYLCASSVGLADYEQYFGPGTRLTVT.

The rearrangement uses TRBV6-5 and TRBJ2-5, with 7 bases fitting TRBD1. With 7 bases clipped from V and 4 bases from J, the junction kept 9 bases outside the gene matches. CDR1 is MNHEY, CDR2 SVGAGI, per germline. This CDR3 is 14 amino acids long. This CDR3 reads CASNLERGRETQYF. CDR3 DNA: TGTGCCAGCAACCTTGAGAGGGGGCGAGAGACCCAGTACTTC.

The CDR3 nucleotides read TGTGCCAGCTCATCCACAGGGGGCGGTCAGTTGAGGACCTATGGCTACACCTTC. Translating it yields CASSSTGGGQLRTYGYTF. V is TRBV18 and J is TRBJ1-2, with TRBD1 matching 9 bases. Trimming took 5 bases from V and 4 from J; bases not matched to a gene: 17. The CDR3 has 18 amino acids. Germline CDR1 reads KGHSH; CDR2 reads LQKENI.

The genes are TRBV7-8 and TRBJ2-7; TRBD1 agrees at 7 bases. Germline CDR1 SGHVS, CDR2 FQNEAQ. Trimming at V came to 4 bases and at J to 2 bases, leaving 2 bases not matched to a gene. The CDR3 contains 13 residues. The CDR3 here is CASSSTGAYEQYF. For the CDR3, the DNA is TGTGCCAGCAGCTCCACAGGGGCCTACGAGCAGTACTTC.

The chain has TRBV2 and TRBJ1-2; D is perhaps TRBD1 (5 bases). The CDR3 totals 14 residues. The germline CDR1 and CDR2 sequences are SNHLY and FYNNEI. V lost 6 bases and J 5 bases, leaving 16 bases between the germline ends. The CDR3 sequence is CASSAGGAWYGYTF. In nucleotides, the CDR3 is TGTGCCAGCAGCGCAGGTGGGGCGTGGTATGGCTACACCTTC.

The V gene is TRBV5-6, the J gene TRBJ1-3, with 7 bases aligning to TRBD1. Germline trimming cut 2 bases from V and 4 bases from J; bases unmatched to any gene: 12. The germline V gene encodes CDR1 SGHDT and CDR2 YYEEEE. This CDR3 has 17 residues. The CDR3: CASSFGQDPLAGNTIYF. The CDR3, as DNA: TGTGCCAGCAGCTTCGGACAGGACCCTCTGGCCGGAAACACCATATATTTT.

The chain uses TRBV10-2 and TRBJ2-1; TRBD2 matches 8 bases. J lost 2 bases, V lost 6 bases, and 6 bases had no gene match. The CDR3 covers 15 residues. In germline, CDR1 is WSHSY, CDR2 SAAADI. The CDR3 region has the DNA TGCGCCAGCAGCCTCCTTAGCGGGACCTACAATGAGCAGTTCTTC. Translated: CASSLLSGTYNEQFF.

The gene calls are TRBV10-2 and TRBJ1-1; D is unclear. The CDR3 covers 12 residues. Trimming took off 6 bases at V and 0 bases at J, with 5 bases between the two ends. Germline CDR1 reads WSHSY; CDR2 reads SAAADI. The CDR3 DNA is TGCGCCAGCAGCCCTATGAACACTGAAGCTTTCTTT. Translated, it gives CASSPMNTEAFF.

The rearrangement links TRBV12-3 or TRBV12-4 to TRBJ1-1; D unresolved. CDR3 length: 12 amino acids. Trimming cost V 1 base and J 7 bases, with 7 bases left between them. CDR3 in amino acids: CASSLGPGEAFF. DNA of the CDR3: TGTGCCAGCAGTTTAGGGCCAGGTGAAGCTTTCTTT.

In nucleotides, the CDR3 is TGTGCCAGCAGTTACGGCGGGACGGAACCCTACGAGCAGTACTTC. This sequence encodes CASSYGGTEPYEQYF. The chain uses TRBV6-5 and TRBJ2-7; perhaps TRBD2 as D (6 bases). The germline V and J ends were trimmed by 2 bases and 2 bases, with 13 bases remaining between them. Germline CDR1 reads MNHEY; CDR2 reads SVGAGI. CDR3 size: 15 residues.

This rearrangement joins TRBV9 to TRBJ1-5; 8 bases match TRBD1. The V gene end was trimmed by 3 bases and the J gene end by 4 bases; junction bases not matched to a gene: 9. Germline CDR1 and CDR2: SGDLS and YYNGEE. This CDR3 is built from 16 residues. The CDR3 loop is CASSGGTGGGNQPQHF. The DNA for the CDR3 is TGTGCCAGCAGCGGAGGGACAGGAGGAGGTAATCAGCCCCAGCATTTT. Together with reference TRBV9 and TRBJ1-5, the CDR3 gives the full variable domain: DSGVTQTPKHLITATGQRVTLRCSPRSGDLSVYWYQQSLDQGLQFLIQYYNGEERAKGNILERFSAQQFPDLHSELNLSSLELGDSALYFCASSGGTGGGNQPQHFGDGTRLSIL.

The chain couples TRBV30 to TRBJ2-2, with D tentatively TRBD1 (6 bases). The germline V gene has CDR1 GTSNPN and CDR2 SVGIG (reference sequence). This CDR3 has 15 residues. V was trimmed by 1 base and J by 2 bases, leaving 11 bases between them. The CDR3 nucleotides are TGTGCCTGGAGTGAAGTACAGGGAAACACCGGGGAGCTGTTTTTT. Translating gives CAWSEVQGNTGELFF.

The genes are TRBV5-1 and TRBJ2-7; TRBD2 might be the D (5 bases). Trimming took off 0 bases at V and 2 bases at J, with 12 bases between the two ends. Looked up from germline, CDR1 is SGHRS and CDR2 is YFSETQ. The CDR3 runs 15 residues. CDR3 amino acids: CASSLDGLSPYEQYF. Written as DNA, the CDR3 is TGCGCCAGCAGCTTGGATGGACTGTCCCCCTACGAGCAGTACTTC.

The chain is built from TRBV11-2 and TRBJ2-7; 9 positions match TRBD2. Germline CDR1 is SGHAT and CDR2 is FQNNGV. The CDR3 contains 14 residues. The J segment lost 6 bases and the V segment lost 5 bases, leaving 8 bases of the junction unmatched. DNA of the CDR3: TGTGCCAGCAGCCTAGGCGGGAGGGTAGTCGAGCAGTACTTC. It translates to CASSLGGRVVEQYF.

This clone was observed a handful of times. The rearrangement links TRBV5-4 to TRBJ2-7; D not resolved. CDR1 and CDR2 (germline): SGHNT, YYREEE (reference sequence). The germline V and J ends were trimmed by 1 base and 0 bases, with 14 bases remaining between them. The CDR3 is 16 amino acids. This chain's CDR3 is CASSLSLQAISYEQYF. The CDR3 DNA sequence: TGTGCCAGCAGCTTGAGTTTACAAGCGATCTCCTACGAGCAGTACTTC.

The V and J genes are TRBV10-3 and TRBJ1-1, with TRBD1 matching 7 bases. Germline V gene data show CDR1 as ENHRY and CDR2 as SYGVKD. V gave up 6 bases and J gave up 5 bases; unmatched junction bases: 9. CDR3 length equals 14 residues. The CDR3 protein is CAISLQGEDTEAFF. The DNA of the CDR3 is TGTGCCATCAGCCTCCAGGGGGAAGATACTGAAGCTTTCTTT.

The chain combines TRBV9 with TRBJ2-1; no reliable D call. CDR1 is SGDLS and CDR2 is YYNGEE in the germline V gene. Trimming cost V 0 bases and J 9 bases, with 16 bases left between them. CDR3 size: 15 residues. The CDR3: CASSVAPDVIGEQFF. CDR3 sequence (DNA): TGTGCCAGCAGCGTAGCTCCTGATGTCATCGGTGAGCAGTTCTTC.

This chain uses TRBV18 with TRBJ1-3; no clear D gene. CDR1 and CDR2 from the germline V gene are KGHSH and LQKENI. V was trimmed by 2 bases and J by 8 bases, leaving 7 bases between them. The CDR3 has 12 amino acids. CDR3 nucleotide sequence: TGTGCCAGCTCACCAATGGAGGACACCATATATTTT. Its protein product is CASSPMEDTIYF.

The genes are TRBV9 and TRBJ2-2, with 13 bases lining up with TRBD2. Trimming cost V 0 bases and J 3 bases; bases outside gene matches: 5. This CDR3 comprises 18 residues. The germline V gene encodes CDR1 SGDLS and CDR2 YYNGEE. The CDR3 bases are TGTGCCAGCAGCGTAGAACTAGCGGGGGGGCCCGACACCGGGGAGCTGTTTTTT. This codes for CASSVELAGGPDTGELFF.

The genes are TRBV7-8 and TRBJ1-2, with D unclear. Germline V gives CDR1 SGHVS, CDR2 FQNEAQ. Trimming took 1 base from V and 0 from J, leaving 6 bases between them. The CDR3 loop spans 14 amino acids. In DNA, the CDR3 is TGTGCCAGCAGCTTAGGGCCCCCTAACTATGGCTACACCTTC. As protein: CASSLGPPNYGYTF.

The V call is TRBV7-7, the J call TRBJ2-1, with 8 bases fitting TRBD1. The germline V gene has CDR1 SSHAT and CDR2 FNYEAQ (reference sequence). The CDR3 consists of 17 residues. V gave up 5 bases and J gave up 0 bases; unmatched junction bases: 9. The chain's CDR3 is CASSPRTGLSSYNEQFF. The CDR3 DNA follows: TGTGCCAGCAGCCCCCGGACAGGGCTGAGCTCCTACAATGAGCAGTTCTTC.

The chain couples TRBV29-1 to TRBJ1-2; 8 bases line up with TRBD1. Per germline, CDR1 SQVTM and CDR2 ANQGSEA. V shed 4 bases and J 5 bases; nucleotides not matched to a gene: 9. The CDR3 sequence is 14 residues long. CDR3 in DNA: TGCAGCGTTGGGTTTCAGGGGGCCATGTATGGCTACACCTTC. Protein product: CSVGFQGAMYGYTF.